The 26 T cell receptor beta chains in this list originate from one sample, sequenced in a study of T-cell memory formation after mild COVID-19. One entry per CDR3 protein, called by TCRdb with MiXCR from the 5' RACE reads. The table lists 200,000 to 250,000 distinct CDR3 sequences, 8% to 10% of them singletons. Sequenced input: PBMCs or a T cell subset sorted from them (not recorded which). All receptors derive from a man between 18 and 35 years old who had mild COVID-19 (a few samples of this study predate the infection). Cell type and time point are not known.

The chain employs TRBV11-2 and TRBJ1-2, with a possible D match to TRBD1 (5 bases). CDR1 and CDR2 (germline): SGHAT, FQNNGV. The CDR3 has 14 residues. The germline V and J ends were trimmed by 4 bases and 4 bases, with 13 bases remaining between them. The CDR3 nucleotides are TGTGCCAGCAGCTCCCTGGCAGGGTTCTATGGCTACACCTTC. It yields the protein CASSSLAGFYGYTF.

This clonotype was seen only a few times. The chain couples TRBV11-2 to TRBJ2-7; tentative D call: TRBD2 (6 bases). The CDR3 contains 14 residues. Between the trimmed V and J ends, which lost 4 bases and 6 bases, there was a span of 16 bases. CDR1 is SGHAT and CDR2 is FQNNGV in the germline V gene. The chain's CDR3 is CASSYRGSGGEQYV. CDR3 bases: TGTGCCAGCAGCTATCGGGGGTCAGGAGGCGAGCAGTACGTC.

The chain has TRBV6-1 and TRBJ2-2; D is uncertain. CDR1 is MNHNS and CDR2 is SASEGT in the germline V gene. The CDR3 has 14 residues. The V gene lost 2 bases and the J gene lost 7 bases, with 11 bases spanning the gap. The CDR3 loop reads CASSEIGPGGELFF. The CDR3 DNA reads as TGTGCCAGCAGTGAAATTGGGCCGGGCGGGGAGCTGTTTTTT.

The table lists this clonotype with a few counts. This chain joins TRBV6-5 and TRBJ1-6; D not certain. V gave up 2 bases and J gave up 9 bases, with 11 bases separating them. The CDR3 runs to 14 residues. Germline CDR1 reads MNHEY; CDR2 reads SVGAGI. The CDR3 nucleotides read TGTGCCAGCAGTTACGGGGAGCATGGTTCACCCCTCCACTTT. Protein: CASSYGEHGSPLHF.

The gene calls are TRBV12-3 or TRBV12-4 and TRBJ2-3; D could derive from TRBD1 or TRBD2 (5 bases each). V was trimmed by 7 bases and J by 4 bases, leaving 15 bases between them. The CDR3 loop spans 14 amino acids. CDR3 DNA sequence: TGTGCCAGCACCGACCGGGGCGCCTCAGATACGCAGTATTTT. Translated, it gives CASTDRGASDTQYF.

This clonotype was seen a few times. The V gene is TRBV29-1, the J gene TRBJ2-7; 11 bases are a match to TRBD1. The CDR3 runs to 11 residues. CDR1 is SQVTM, CDR2 ANQGSEA, per germline. With V trimmed by 5 bases and J by 9 bases, 3 bases remained unmatched. CDR3 sequence (DNA): TGCAGCGTTCGGACAGGGGGCACGCAGTACTTC. Protein: CSVRTGGTQYF.

The chain employs TRBV20-1 and TRBJ2-3; D gene unclear. CDR3 length equals 15 residues. Germline lookup yields CDR1 DFQATT and CDR2 SNEGSKA (reference sequence). V gave up 0 bases and J gave up 0 bases, with 10 bases separating them. CDR3: CSARDLRGSTDTQYF. The CDR3 nucleotides read TGCAGTGCTAGAGATCTGAGAGGCAGCACAGATACGCAGTATTTT.

The V gene is TRBV27, the J gene TRBJ1-5, with 7 bases that match TRBD1. CDR1 is MNHEY, CDR2 SMNVEV, per germline (reference sequence). The CDR3 has 13 amino acids. The ends lost 4 bases at V and 8 bases at J; junction bases unmatched: 5. The CDR3 region has the DNA TGTGCCAGCAGTTACAGGGGAGGTGAGCCCCAGCATTTT. It codes for CASSYRGGEPQHF.

This clonotype appeared many times. V and J are TRBV5-1 and TRBJ2-7, with a possible D match to TRBD1 (6 bases). The V end lost 3 bases, the J end lost 2 bases, and 9 bases lay between the germline ends. The germline V gene encodes CDR1 SGHRS and CDR2 YFSETQ. This CDR3 region has 13 residues. CDR3 sequence (DNA): TGCGCCAGCAGCTGGGACAACACCTACGAGCAGTACTTC. The encoded protein is CASSWDNTYEQYF.

V usage is TRBV5-4 and J usage is TRBJ2-1; D is undetermined. The CDR3 covers 15 residues. Germline V gene data show CDR1 as SGHNT and CDR2 as YYREEE (reference sequence). V gave up 3 bases and J gave up 2 bases, with 12 bases separating them. The CDR3 sequence is CASSYRVTTYNEQFF. For the CDR3, the DNA is TGTGCCAGCAGCTACCGGGTCACCACCTACAATGAGCAGTTCTTC.

V usage is TRBV28 and J usage is TRBJ1-2; D gene ambiguous. Trimming stripped 4 bases from V and 8 bases from J, with 11 bases between. CDR1 MDHEN and CDR2 SYDVKM come from the germline V gene. The CDR3 contains 12 residues. The CDR3 spells CASSSPDRGYTF. The DNA for the CDR3 is TGTGCCAGCAGTTCCCCAGACCGAGGCTACACCTTC.

This CDR3 reads CASSPGGAAEQFF. CDR3 DNA sequence: TGTGCCAGCAGTCCGGGTGGGGCCGCTGAGCAGTTCTTC. The rearrangement uses TRBV6-2 or TRBV6-3 and TRBJ2-1; weak D call: TRBD1 (5 bases). V gave up 5 bases and J gave up 9 bases, with 14 bases separating them. Germline CDR1 and CDR2: MNHEY and SVGEGT. This CDR3 has 13 residues.

The sample holds a few counts of this clonotype. V and J are TRBV7-3 and TRBJ2-3, with 7 positions matching TRBD2. J was trimmed by 0 bases and V by 5 bases; bases with no gene match: 11. Per germline, CDR1 SGHTA and CDR2 FQGTGA. The CDR3 has 17 amino acids. This chain's CDR3 is CASSLQPGGSSTDTQYF. The CDR3 DNA reads as TGTGCCAGCAGCCTTCAACCCGGGGGGTCTAGCACAGATACGCAGTATTTT.

This clonotype showed up just a few times. The J gene is TRBJ1-5, the V gene TRBV5-1; D not certain. V was shortened by 1 base and J by 0 bases, with 8 bases between the two germline ends. The germline CDR1 and CDR2 sequences are SGHRS and YFSETQ. This CDR3 spans 15 amino acids. This CDR3 is CASSLTDYSNQPQHF. The CDR3 DNA sequence: TGCGCCAGCAGCTTGACAGACTATAGCAATCAGCCCCAGCATTTT.

V is TRBV12-3 or TRBV12-4 and J is TRBJ1-4, with D maybe TRBD1 (5 bases). The CDR3 covers 15 residues. Trimming left V 7 bases short and J 11 bases short, with 23 bases between. Here the CDR3 reads CASTTLDGTGGKLFF. The CDR3 nucleotides read TGTGCCAGCACCACCTTGGATGGGACGGGAGGGAAACTGTTTTTT.

The chain links TRBV9 to TRBJ2-5; TRBD2 agrees at 11 bases. The germline CDR1 and CDR2 sequences are SGDLS and YYNGEE. The CDR3 spans 15 residues. After removal of 0 bases from V and 4 bases from J, the junction contained 2 bases not matched to a gene. Written as DNA, the CDR3 is TGTGCCAGCAGCGTAGGACTAGCGGGGCCAGAGACCCAGTACTTC. It is translated as CASSVGLAGPETQYF.

The V call is TRBV11-2, the J call TRBJ2-3; 10 bases agree with TRBD2. The CDR3 runs to 13 residues. V lost 8 bases, J lost 3 bases, and 2 bases stayed unmatched. Germline V gene sequence: CDR1 SGHAT, CDR2 FQNNGV. The CDR3 sequence is CASALAGTDTQYF. CDR3 coding DNA: TGTGCCAGCGCACTAGCGGGAACAGATACGCAGTATTTT.

The chain recombines TRBV5-1 with TRBJ2-3, with D tentatively TRBD2 (5 bases). CDR1 SGHRS and CDR2 YFSETQ come from the germline V gene. The V gene lost 2 bases and the J gene lost 1 base, with 11 bases spanning the gap. The CDR3 runs to 15 residues. CDR3 protein: CASSFFGRGTDTQYF. CDR3 bases: TGCGCCAGCAGCTTCTTCGGGCGGGGCACAGATACGCAGTATTTT.

The chain combines TRBV6-2 or TRBV6-3 with TRBJ1-2; 7 bases map to TRBD1. V was clipped by 6 bases and J by 4 bases; unmatched bases: 8. In germline, CDR1 is MNHEY, CDR2 SVGEGT. This CDR3 has 14 amino acids. CDR3 coding DNA: TGTGCCAGCAGCGATGACAGGGCTCCCTATGGCTACACCTTC. Translating gives CASSDDRAPYGYTF.

This chain uses TRBV7-2 with TRBJ1-2; unclear D gene. Germline-derived CDR1 and CDR2 are SGHTA and FQGNSA. Trimming pared 6 bases from V and 4 bases from J, leaving 9 bases between. CDR3 length: 12 residues. CDR3 bases: TGTGCCAGCAGACGCCCGGGCTATGGCTACACCTTC. Protein sequence: CASRRPGYGYTF.

The rearrangement links TRBV28 to TRBJ2-7, with D possibly called TRBD1 or TRBD2 (7 bases each). V dropped 7 bases and J dropped 0 bases, with 13 bases sitting between them. From germline, CDR1 is MDHEN and CDR2 SYDVKM. The CDR3 is 14 residues long. Here the CDR3 DNA reads TGTGCCAGCACTGGGAGGGGGCACTCCTACGAGCAGTACGTC. It encodes CASTGRGHSYEQYV.

The chain carries TRBV3-1 and TRBJ2-2, with D unclear. V was cut by 1 base and J by 6 bases, with 9 bases left in between. The length of the CDR3 is 14 residues. Germline assignment: CDR1 LGHDT and CDR2 YNNKEL (reference sequence). CDR3 sequence (DNA): TGTGCCAGCAGCCAAGTTGGAGTCGCCGGGGAGCTGTTTTTT. As protein: CASSQVGVAGELFF.

A few counts support this clonotype. The chain has TRBV5-1 and TRBJ2-7, with no clear D. V gave up 0 bases and J gave up 6 bases, with 10 bases separating them. This CDR3 is built from 13 residues. The germline V gene encodes CDR1 SGHRS and CDR2 YFSETQ. DNA of the CDR3: TGCGCCAGCAGCTTGGGGCAGGTCGCCGAGCAGTACTTC. Translation gives CASSLGQVAEQYF. Full variable domain (rest looked up from reference TRBV5-1 and TRBJ2-7): KAGVTQTPRYLIKTRGQQVTLSCSPISGHRSVSWYQQTPGQGLQFLFEYFSETQRNKGNFPGRFSGRQFSNSRSEMNVSTLELGDSALYLCASSLGQVAEQYFGPGTRLTVT.

The rearrangement links TRBV5-1 to TRBJ2-4; a possible D gene is TRBD1 (6 bases). Germline CDR1 SGHRS, CDR2 YFSETQ. The V and J ends lost 4 bases and 3 bases respectively, with 14 bases between them. The CDR3 has 15 amino acids. In DNA, the CDR3 is TGCGCCAGCAGCAGCCACACAGGGTTCAAAAACATTCAGTACTTC. This translates into CASSSHTGFKNIQYF.

The chain has TRBV27 and TRBJ1-1; no reliable D call. V shed 5 bases and J shed 0 bases, with 10 bases lying between them. The CDR3 sequence is 14 residues long. Germline-derived CDR1 and CDR2 are MNHEY and SMNVEV (reference sequence). The CDR3 region is CASSPVLLNTEAFF. The CDR3 DNA sequence: TGTGCCAGCAGTCCAGTCCTCCTGAACACTGAAGCTTTCTTT.

This clonotype was observed at least ten times. The chain employs TRBV9 and TRBJ2-3; D not certain. The germline V and J ends were trimmed by 0 bases and 0 bases, with 11 bases remaining between them. The CDR3 has 16 residues. CDR1 and CDR2 from the germline V gene are SGDLS and YYNGEE. The CDR3 nucleotides are TGTGCCAGCAGCGTAGGTGCAAGAAAAAGCACAGATACGCAGTATTTT. Residues: CASSVGARKSTDTQYF.